This T cell receptor beta chain was recorded in a study of shared clonotypes between healthy human individuals. Trimming took off 3 bases at V and 4 bases at J, with 15 bases between the two ends. Germline V lookup: CDR1 MNHGY, CDR2 SVAAGI. CDR3 length: 15 residues. General study findings and limits: Shared clonotypes: 4.5% to 5% naive CD4, roughly 3.5% naive CD8, around 2.2% memory CD4, approximately 0.4% memory CD8. A small donor pool kept down the genetic and exposure-history diversity that was represented.

This table comes from immunoSEQ multiplex PCR, and its TCRdb copy is limited to in-frame clones, with some not included. In the table there are roughly 680,000 clones, 72% of which are singletons. Concerning this clone itself: The antigen is not known.

In the CD4+ fraction, cells were divided into CD45RA+ naive and CD45RA-negative memory subsets. Material: memory CD4+ T cells sorted from blood. Subset: CD45RA-negative fraction. The clonotype comes from a woman aged 30 to 39 in good health. The chain links TRBV6-9 to TRBJ1-1; perhaps TRBD1 as D (5 bases). The CDR3 is CASSYWGLAGTEAFF. CDR3 bases: TGTGCCAGCAGTTACTGGGGCCTTGCGGGCACTGAAGCTTTCTTT.